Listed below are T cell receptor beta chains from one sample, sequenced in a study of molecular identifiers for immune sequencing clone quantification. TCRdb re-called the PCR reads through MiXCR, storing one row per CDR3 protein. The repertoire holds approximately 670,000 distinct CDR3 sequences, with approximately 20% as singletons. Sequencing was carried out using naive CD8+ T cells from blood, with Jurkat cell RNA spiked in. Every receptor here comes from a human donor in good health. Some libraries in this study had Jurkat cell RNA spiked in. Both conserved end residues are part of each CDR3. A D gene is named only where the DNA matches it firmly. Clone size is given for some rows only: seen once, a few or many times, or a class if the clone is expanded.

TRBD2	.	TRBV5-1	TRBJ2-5	TGCGCCAGCAGTCTGACTAGCGGGGGGCCAGAGACCCTGTACTTC	CASSLTSGGPETLYF
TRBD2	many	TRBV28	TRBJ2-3	TGTGCCAGCAGTTTCAGAGCGGGAGGGGCAGATACGCAGTATTTT	CASSFRAGGADTQYF
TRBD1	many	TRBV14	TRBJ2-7	TGTGCCAGCAGCCAAGCTCATCCGGGGACAGGGCTCGTCTACGAGCAGTACTTC	CASSQAHPGTGLVYEQYF
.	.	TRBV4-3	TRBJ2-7	TGCGCCAGCAGCCAAGAGTGGGGTTACGAGCAGTACTTC	CASSQEWGYEQYF
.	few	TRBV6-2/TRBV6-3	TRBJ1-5	TGTGCCAGCAGTTCTGGACAGAATCAGCCCCAGCATTTT	CASSSGQNQPQHF
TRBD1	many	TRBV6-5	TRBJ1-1	TGTGCCAGCAGTTACTCTCAGGGGGTCACTGAAGCTTTCTTT	CASSYSQGVTEAFF
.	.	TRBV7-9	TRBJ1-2	TGTGCCAGCAGCTCCGACCTAGGACGGATCTATGGCTACACCTTC	CASSSDLGRIYGYTF
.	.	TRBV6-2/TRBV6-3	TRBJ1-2	TGTGCCAGCAGTTTGGGGCCTGCGGGACCCTATGGCTACACCTTC	CASSLGPAGPYGYTF
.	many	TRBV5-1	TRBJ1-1	TGCGCCAGCAGCTTGTTCGGGCAGGGAAGGGTAACGGAGGACACTGAAGCTTTCTTT	CASSLFGQGRVTEDTEAFF
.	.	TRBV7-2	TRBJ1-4	TGTGCCAGCAGCTTAGACCCCCTTAGCCGGGTTCCTAATGAAAAACTGTTTTTT	CASSLDPLSRVPNEKLFF
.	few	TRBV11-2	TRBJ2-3	TGTGCCAGCAGCCCGTGGGAGGGCACAGATACGCAGTATTTT	CASSPWEGTDTQYF
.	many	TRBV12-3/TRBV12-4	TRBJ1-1	TGTGCCAGCAAGGAGGGGATGATGAACACTGAAGCTTTCTTT	CASKEGMMNTEAFF
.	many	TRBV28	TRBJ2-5	TGTGCCAGCAGTTCCCCGGGGGCGGAAGAGACCCAGTACTTC	CASSSPGAEETQYF
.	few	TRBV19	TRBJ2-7	TGTGCCAGTGCAGACGCAGCCTACGAGCAGTACTTC	CASADAAYEQYF
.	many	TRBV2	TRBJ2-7	TGTGCCAGCAGTGAAGTCCTCTACGAGCAGTACTTC	CASSEVLYEQYF
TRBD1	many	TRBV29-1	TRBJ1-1	TGCAGCGTTGATGGAGAGGACAGGGGCATGAACACTGAAGCTTTCTTT	CSVDGEDRGMNTEAFF
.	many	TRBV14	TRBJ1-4	TGTGCCAGCAGCCAAGAGAGGGTGACAAATGAAAAACTGTTTTTT	CASSQERVTNEKLFF
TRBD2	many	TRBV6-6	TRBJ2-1	TGTGCCAGCATTCTACTAGCGGGAGGTTACAATGAGCAGTTCTTC	CASILLAGGYNEQFF
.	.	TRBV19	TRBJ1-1	TGTGCCAGTAGTGGGGCGAACACTGAAGCTTTCTTT	CASSGANTEAFF
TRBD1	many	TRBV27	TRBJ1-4	TGTGCCAGCAGAAGCCGGACAGGTTATGAAAAACTGTTTTTT	CASRSRTGYEKLFF
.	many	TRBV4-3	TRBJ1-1	TGCGCCAGCAGCCAAGCCAGGGTCCCCTCCTGGGAAGCTTTCTTT	CASSQARVPSWEAFF
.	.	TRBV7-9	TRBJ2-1	TGTGCCAGCAGCCCCGTAGGCGACAATGAGCAGTTCTTC	CASSPVGDNEQFF
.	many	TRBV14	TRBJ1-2	TGTGCCAGCAGCCAAGAGTTAGAGGGACCAAATGGCTACACCTTC	CASSQELEGPNGYTF
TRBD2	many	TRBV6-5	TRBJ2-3	TGTGCCAGCAGGATAATAGCGGGAGGGCCGGCAGATACGCAGTATTTT	CASRIIAGGPADTQYF
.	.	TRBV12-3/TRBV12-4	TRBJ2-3	TGTGCCAGCAGTTTAGCGGTGGGGCAGGGGCCAGGTACGCAGTATTTT	CASSLAVGQGPGTQYF
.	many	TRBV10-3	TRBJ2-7	TGTGCCATCAGTGCAGGGGCCGAGCAGTACTTC	CAISAGAEQYF
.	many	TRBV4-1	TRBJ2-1	TGCGCCAGCAGCCAAGAGGTGACAGGATACAATGAGCAGTTCTTC	CASSQEVTGYNEQFF
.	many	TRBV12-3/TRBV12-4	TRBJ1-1	TGTGCCAGCAGTTTAGATACAGGTCTCGGCACTGAAGCTTTCTTT	CASSLDTGLGTEAFF
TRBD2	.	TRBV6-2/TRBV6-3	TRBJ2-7	TGTGCCAGCAGCGGGGGTGCGGGAGCGGCCTCCTACGAGCAGTACTTC	CASSGGAGAASYEQYF
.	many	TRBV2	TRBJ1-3	TGTGCCAGCAGGGACACGTACTCTGGAAACACCATATATTTT	CASRDTYSGNTIYF
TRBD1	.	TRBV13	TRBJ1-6	TGTGCCAGCAGCTTAGGAGACAGGGGCGATTCCCTCCACTTT	CASSLGDRGDSLHF
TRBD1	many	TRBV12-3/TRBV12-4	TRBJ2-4	TGTGCCAGCAGTACCACAGGGGGCCCCAGCAAAAACATTCAGTACTTC	CASSTTGGPSKNIQYF
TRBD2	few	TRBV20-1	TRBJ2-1	TGCAGTGCTAGCCCCCTGACTAGCGGGGGGGCTGGAGAGCAGTTCTTC	CSASPLTSGGAGEQFF
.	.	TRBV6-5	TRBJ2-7	TGTGCCAGCAGTAAAGTATGGGACAACTCCTACGAGCAGTACTTC	CASSKVWDNSYEQYF
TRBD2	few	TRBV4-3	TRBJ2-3	TGCGCCCGCAGCCAAGATCTAGCGGGGGGGCTAGATACGCAGTATTTT	CARSQDLAGGLDTQYF
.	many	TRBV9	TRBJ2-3	TGTGCCAGCAGCTTTTCCCCTGGAGGCAGCACAGATACGCAGTATTTT	CASSFSPGGSTDTQYF
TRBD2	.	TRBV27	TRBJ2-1	TGTGCCAGCAGAAATGGAGCGGGGAGCTCCTACAATGAGCAGTTCTTC	CASRNGAGSSYNEQFF
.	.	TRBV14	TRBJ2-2	TGTGCCAGCAGCCAAGATAGAATGGGACACCTATCCGGGGAGCTGTTTTTT	CASSQDRMGHLSGELFF
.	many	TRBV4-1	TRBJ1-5	TGCGCCAGCAGCCTACAGACAAATAGCAATCAGCCCCAGCATTTT	CASSLQTNSNQPQHF
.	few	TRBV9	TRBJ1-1	TGTGCCAGCAGCGTAGCGGCGGGGAACACTGAAGCTTTCTTT	CASSVAAGNTEAFF
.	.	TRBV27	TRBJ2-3	TGTGCCGGCAGTTTTGGTTCGTGGGGCACAGATACGCAGTATTTT	CAGSFGSWGTDTQYF
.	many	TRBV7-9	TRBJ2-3	TGTGCCAGCAGCCCGAGGGCAGATACGCAGTATTTT	CASSPRADTQYF
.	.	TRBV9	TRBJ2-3	TGTGCCAGCAGCGTATCGGGGTTACACACAGATACGCAGTATTTT	CASSVSGLHTDTQYF
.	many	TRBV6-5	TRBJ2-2	TGTGCCAGCAGTTACCAGGGGAACACCGGGGAGCTGTTTTTT	CASSYQGNTGELFF
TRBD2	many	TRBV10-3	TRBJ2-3	TGTGCCATCAGCTCAGGGACTAGCGGGGGACCCACAGATACGCAGTATTTT	CAISSGTSGGPTDTQYF
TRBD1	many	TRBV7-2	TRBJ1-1	TGTGCCAGCAGCCCGGGGACAGATCTAGAAGCTTTCTTT	CASSPGTDLEAFF
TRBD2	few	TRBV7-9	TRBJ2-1	TGTGCCAGCAGCTTAGCTAGCGGGAGGGCCGAAGAGCAGTTCTTC	CASSLASGRAEEQFF
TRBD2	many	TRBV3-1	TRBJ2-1	TGTGCCAGCAGCCTTACTAGCGGGGGGGCCTACAATGAGCAGTTCTTC	CASSLTSGGAYNEQFF
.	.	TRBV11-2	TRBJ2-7	TGTGCCAGCAGCTTAGAGGTTAGCGGTACCTACGAGCAGTACTTC	CASSLEVSGTYEQYF
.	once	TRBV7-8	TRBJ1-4	TGTGCCAGCAGCCCGGGGGCAGGGTTTAACGAAAAACTGTTTTTT	CASSPGAGFNEKLFF
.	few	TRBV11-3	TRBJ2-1	TGTGCCAGCAGCTCATACCGGGACACCTACAATGAGCAGTTCTTC	CASSSYRDTYNEQFF
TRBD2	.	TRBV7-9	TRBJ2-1	TGTGCCAGCAGCTGGGTATACAGGACTAGCTCTAATGAGCAGTTCTTC	CASSWVYRTSSNEQFF